The 17 T cell receptor beta chains below all came from one sample that was sequenced in a study of CD8 T cells in Susac syndrome (dated by TCRdb to between 2018 and 2020). The method was the immunoSEQ multiplex PCR assay. RNA was extracted using the RNeasy kit, and about 0.45 to 1 ug of the RNA was reverse transcribed with random hexamers. In-frame beta chains were kept once TCRdb had trimmed the public reads at Q25 with fastp and called clones with MiXCR. Rows are unified per CDR3 protein, each entry keeping the most common DNA and genes. The sample table lists roughly 130,000 distinct CDR3 sequences, around 96% of them with a count of one. More than 0.095% of the sample lies in the top ten. Sample: CD4+ T cells from PBMCs. These receptors all stem from a human donor in good health.

The chain uses TRBV9 and TRBJ1-4; D remains unclear. Per the germline V gene, CDR1 is SGDLS and CDR2 is YYNGEE. V was shortened by 3 bases and J by 3 bases, with 9 bases between the two germline ends. The CDR3 contains 14 residues. The CDR3 DNA sequence: TGTGCCAGCAGCGGCGGGCCCCCTAATGAAAAACTGTTTTTT. Its translation: CASSGGPPNEKLFF.

The J gene is TRBJ1-5, the V gene TRBV2; D remains ambiguous. The CDR3 runs 15 residues. Germline CDR1 reads SNHLY; CDR2 reads FYNNEI. Deletions cut 0 bases from V and 4 bases from J, with 10 bases between. CDR3 sequence (DNA): TGTGCCAGCAGTGAAGCGTGGCTGGGGAATCAGCCCCAGCATTTT. Translated, it gives CASSEAWLGNQPQHF.

The chain employs TRBV7-9 and TRBJ1-1; D gene uncertain. The V end lost 0 bases, the J end lost 6 bases, and 5 bases lay between the germline ends. The CDR3 contains 12 residues. The germline V gene encodes CDR1 SEHNR and CDR2 FQNEAQ (reference sequence). The CDR3 DNA is TGTGCCAGCAGCTTAGCCGCGGCTGAAGCTTTCTTT. Residues: CASSLAAAEAFF.

The chain joins TRBV7-9 to TRBJ2-7; D perhaps matches TRBD2 (5 bases). The V end lost 1 base, the J end lost 9 bases, and 13 bases lay between the germline ends. Germline V gene sequence: CDR1 SEHNR, CDR2 FQNEAQ (reference sequence). This CDR3 contains 13 residues. This chain's CDR3 is CASSLGAKGAQYF. Written as DNA, the CDR3 is TGTGCCAGCAGCTTAGGGGCGAAGGGAGCGCAGTACTTC.

A single count supports this clonotype. The chain recombines TRBV29-1 with TRBJ2-3; D gene unclear. The CDR3 runs to 13 residues. V was trimmed by 1 base and J by 4 bases, leaving 9 bases between them. Germline CDR1 is SQVTM and CDR2 is ANQGSEA. CDR3: CSVEGSAADTQYF. CDR3 bases: TGCAGCGTTGAAGGGTCGGCGGCAGATACGCAGTATTTT.

V is TRBV28 and J is TRBJ2-5; TRBD1 is a possible D gene (5 bases). V dropped 7 bases and J dropped 1 base, with 13 bases sitting between them. This CDR3 has 14 amino acids. CDR1 MDHEN and CDR2 SYDVKM come from the germline V gene. The CDR3 DNA follows: TGTGCCAGCATGAGGAGCAGGGCCCAAGAGACCCAGTACTTC. Its translation: CASMRSRAQETQYF.

The table lists this clonotype with a count of one. The chain links TRBV9 to TRBJ2-1; 9 bases line up with TRBD1. CDR3 size: 17 residues. V dropped 4 bases and J dropped 6; count of bases not matched to a gene: 14. CDR1 is SGDLS and CDR2 is YYNGEE in the germline V gene. The CDR3 nucleotides are TGTGCCAGCAGCTCCCCTATAAGGGACAGGGCATCCAATGAGCAGTTCTTC. This encodes CASSSPIRDRASNEQFF.

The V call is TRBV5-1, the J call TRBJ2-6, with D perhaps TRBD1 (5 bases). CDR3 length: 15 amino acids. V was pared by 7 bases and J by 0 bases, with 11 bases between. Germline V gene sequence: CDR1 SGHRS, CDR2 YFSETQ. The CDR3 spells CASGPQDSGANVLTF. CDR3 nucleotide sequence: TGCGCCAGCGGACCACAGGACTCTGGGGCCAACGTCCTGACTTTC.

The V gene is TRBV6-1, the J gene TRBJ2-1; 8 bases match TRBD1. The CDR3 covers 14 residues. Losses at the gene ends were 8 bases for V and 3 bases for J; bases not matched to a gene: 6. Germline lookup yields CDR1 MNHNS and CDR2 SASEGT. CDR3 protein: CASLRDRNYNEQFF. The CDR3 coding sequence is TGTGCCAGCCTTAGGGACAGGAACTACAATGAGCAGTTCTTC.

The gene calls are TRBV20-1 and TRBJ1-2, with D unresolved. Between the trimmed V and J ends, which lost 4 bases and 8 bases, there was a span of 14 bases. Germline V lookup: CDR1 DFQATT, CDR2 SNEGSKA (reference sequence). The CDR3 runs 12 residues. CDR3 amino acids: CSANIHPTGYTF. The CDR3 nucleotides are TGCAGTGCTAATATACATCCAACGGGCTACACCTTC.

This clonotype was observed a single time. The rearrangement links TRBV12-3 or TRBV12-4 to TRBJ2-7; 7 bases are a match to TRBD1. CDR3 size: 13 residues. V lost 3 bases and J lost 3; bases outside the gene matches: 2. The CDR3 region has the DNA TGTGCCAGCAGTTTTACAGGGGTCTACGAGCAGTACTTC. This codes for CASSFTGVYEQYF.

V usage is TRBV28 and J usage is TRBJ2-6; D gene unclear. CDR3 length: 15 amino acids. V lost 8 bases, J lost 0 bases, and 11 bases lay in between. Germline values: CDR1 MDHEN, CDR2 SYDVKM. CDR3 in DNA: TGTGCCAGCCACCGAGGCGGCTCTGGGGCCAACGTCCTGACTTTC. Translation gives CASHRGGSGANVLTF.

This clonotype showed up just once. This chain uses TRBV3-1 with TRBJ2-6, with 12 bases lining up with TRBD2. Germline V lookup: CDR1 LGHDT, CDR2 YNNKEL (reference sequence). CDR3 length: 18 amino acids. V dropped 7 bases and J dropped 2; count of bases not matched to a gene: 9. The CDR3 here is CASTPLAGGNPGANVLTF. DNA for the CDR3: TGTGCCAGCACCCCCCTAGCGGGAGGGAACCCTGGGGCCAACGTCCTGACTTTC.

The chain joins TRBV12-3 or TRBV12-4 to TRBJ2-1; 10 positions agree with TRBD2. The CDR3 is made up of 14 amino acids. V lost 5 bases and J lost 6; bases outside the gene matches: 4. As DNA, the CDR3 is TGTGCCAGCAGTGGACTAGCGGAAGTCAATGAGCAGTTCTTC. This encodes CASSGLAEVNEQFF.

This sequence joins TRBV29-1 and TRBJ2-7; D gene unclear. Germline assignment: CDR1 SQVTM and CDR2 ANQGSEA. Trimming removed 5 bases from V and 4 bases from J, with 18 bases in between. The CDR3 runs 14 residues. In DNA, the CDR3 is TGCAGCGTTCAATTACAGAAGCTGACGTACGAGCAGTACTTC. This translates into CSVQLQKLTYEQYF.

The gene calls are TRBV15 and TRBJ2-7; D is possibly TRBD2 (6 bases). In germline, CDR1 is LNHNV, CDR2 YYDKDF (reference sequence). V was cut by 8 bases and J by 3 bases, with 20 bases left in between. The CDR3 length is 15 residues. CDR3 loop: CATSPGGISGYEQYF. In nucleotides, the CDR3 is TGTGCCACCTCCCCCGGAGGGATTTCTGGCTACGAGCAGTACTTC.

This chain uses TRBV12-3 or TRBV12-4 with TRBJ1-4; D may be TRBD1 (6 bases). The CDR3 length is 15 residues. The germline V and J ends were trimmed by 6 bases and 7 bases, with 18 bases remaining between them. CDR3 sequence reads: CASSSTGLGGEKLFF. CDR3 in DNA: TGTGCCAGCAGCTCGACAGGCCTAGGGGGTGAAAAACTGTTTTTT.